This T cell receptor (beta chain) appears in the sequencing data of a study of blood T cell repertoires in COVID-19. This CDR3 comprises 14 residues. The ends lost 3 bases at V and 8 bases at J; junction bases unmatched: 7. Per germline, CDR1 KGHSH and CDR2 LQKENI. Patients in Seattle were enrolled during active infection, then followed longitudinally. In the authors' workflow: The assay estimated nucleated cells by amplifying reference gene primers. TCRdb's copy holds only in-frame clones and misses some; the assay was immunoSEQ multiplex PCR. V, J and clone size are taken as reported in that table, and D and trimming were inferred from the DNA itself. This table has 300,000 to 400,000 clones, around 90% appearing once.

V usage is TRBV18 and J usage is TRBJ2-1, with 7 bases matching TRBD1. The sequence came from a man aged 25-45 years with COVID-19, enrolled during active disease. The sample was peripheral blood. In DNA, the CDR3 is TGTGCCAGCTCACCGCGACAGGGAACGGATGAGCAGTTCTTC. Translated, it gives CASSPRQGTDEQFF.